This T cell receptor (beta chain) comes out of a study of cytomegalovirus exposure and HLA in healthy donors. Study-wide results and caveats: Indistinguishable V segments such as TRBV6-2 and TRBV6-3 were excluded. Further analysis was carried out later, and it showed several of the most significant clusters appearing linked to common viral pathogens. Analyses of presence and absence presupposed an approximately uniform sequencing depth across donors. Productive status was seen about 87% or about 30% of the time for most TCR beta V segments in an earlier analysis.

The CDR3 runs 12 residues. With 1 base removed from V and 5 bases from J, the gap between germline ends came to 6 bases. From germline, CDR1 is SGHTS and CDR2 YDEGEE. Use of 60 Vbeta and 13 Jbeta primers characterized the PCR. Generated by immunoSEQ multiplex PCR, the TCRdb table keeps only in-frame clones and is missing some. The table lists tens of thousands of clones, approximately 47% of them singletons. With respect to this clone: Its antigen is undetermined.

The sequence was obtained from a woman in her forties or fifties in good health and CMV-seronegative. J is TRBJ1-1 and V is TRBV5-8; D gene uncertain. Sequenced input: PBMCs. DNA for the CDR3: TGTGCCAGCAGCTTGATAATGACTGAAGCTTTCTTT. This translates into CASSLIMTEAFF.